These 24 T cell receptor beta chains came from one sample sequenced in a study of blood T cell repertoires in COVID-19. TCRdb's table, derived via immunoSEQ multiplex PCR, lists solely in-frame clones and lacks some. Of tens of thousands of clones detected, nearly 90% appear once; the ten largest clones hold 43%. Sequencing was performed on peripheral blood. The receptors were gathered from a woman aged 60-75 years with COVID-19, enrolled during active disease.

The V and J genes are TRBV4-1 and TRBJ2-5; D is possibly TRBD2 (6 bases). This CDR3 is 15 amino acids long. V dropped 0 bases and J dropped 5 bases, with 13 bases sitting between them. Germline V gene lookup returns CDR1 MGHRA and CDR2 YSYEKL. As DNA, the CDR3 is TGCGCCAGCAGCCAAGACCGGCTAGCGTGGGAGACCCAGTACTTC. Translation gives CASSQDRLAWETQYF.

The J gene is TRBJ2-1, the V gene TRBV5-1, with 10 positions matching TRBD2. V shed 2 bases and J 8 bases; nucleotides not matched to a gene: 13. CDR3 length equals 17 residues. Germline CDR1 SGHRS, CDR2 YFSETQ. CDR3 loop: CASSLSSGSGALHEQFF. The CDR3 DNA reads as TGCGCCAGCAGCTTATCTAGCGGGAGTGGGGCTTTGCATGAGCAGTTCTTC.

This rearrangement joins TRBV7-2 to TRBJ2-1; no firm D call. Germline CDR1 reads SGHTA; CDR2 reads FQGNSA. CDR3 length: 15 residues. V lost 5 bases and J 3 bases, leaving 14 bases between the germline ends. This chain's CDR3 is CASSLGLDGYNEQFF. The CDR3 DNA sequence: TGTGCCAGCAGCCTCGGTCTAGATGGCTACAATGAGCAGTTCTTC.

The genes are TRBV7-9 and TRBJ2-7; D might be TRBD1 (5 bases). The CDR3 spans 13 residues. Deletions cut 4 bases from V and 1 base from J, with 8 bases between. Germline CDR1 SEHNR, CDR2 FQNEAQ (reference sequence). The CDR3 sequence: CASSSGISYEQYF. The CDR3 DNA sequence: TGTGCCAGCAGCTCAGGGATTTCCTACGAGCAGTACTTC.

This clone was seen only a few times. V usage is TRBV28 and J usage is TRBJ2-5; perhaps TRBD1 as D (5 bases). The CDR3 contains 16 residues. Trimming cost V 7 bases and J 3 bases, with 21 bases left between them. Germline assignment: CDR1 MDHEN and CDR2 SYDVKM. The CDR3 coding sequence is TGTGCCAGCACCCAAGCAGCCCAGGGTAGGGAAGAGACCCAGTACTTC. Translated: CASTQAAQGREETQYF.

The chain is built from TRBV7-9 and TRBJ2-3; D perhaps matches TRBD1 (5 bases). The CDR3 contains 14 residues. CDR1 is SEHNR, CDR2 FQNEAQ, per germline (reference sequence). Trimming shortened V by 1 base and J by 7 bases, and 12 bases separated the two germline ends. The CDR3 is CASSLDLDKNTQYF. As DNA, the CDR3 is TGTGCCAGCAGCTTAGATCTGGACAAGAATACGCAGTATTTT.

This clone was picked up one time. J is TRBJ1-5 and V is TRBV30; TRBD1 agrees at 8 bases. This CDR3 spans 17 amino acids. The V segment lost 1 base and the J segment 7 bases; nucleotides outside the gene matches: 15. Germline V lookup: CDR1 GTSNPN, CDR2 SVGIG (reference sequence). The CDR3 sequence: CAWSDRGDRLRGQPQHF. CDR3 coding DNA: TGTGCCTGGAGTGACAGGGGGGACCGACTGAGGGGACAGCCCCAGCATTTT.

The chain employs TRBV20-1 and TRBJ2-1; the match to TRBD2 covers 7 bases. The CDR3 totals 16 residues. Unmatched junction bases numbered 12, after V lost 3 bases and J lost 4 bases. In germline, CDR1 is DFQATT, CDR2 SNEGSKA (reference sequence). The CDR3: CSASKLASGEYNEQFF. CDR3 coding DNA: TGCAGTGCTAGTAAATTAGCTAGCGGAGAGTACAATGAGCAGTTCTTC.

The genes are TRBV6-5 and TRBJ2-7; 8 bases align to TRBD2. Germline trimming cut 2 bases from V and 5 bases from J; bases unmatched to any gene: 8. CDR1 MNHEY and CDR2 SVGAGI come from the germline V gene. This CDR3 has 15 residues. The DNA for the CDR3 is TGTGCCAGCAGTTACCGGGAGGGGGGGTCGGACGAGCAGTACTTC. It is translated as CASSYREGGSDEQYF.

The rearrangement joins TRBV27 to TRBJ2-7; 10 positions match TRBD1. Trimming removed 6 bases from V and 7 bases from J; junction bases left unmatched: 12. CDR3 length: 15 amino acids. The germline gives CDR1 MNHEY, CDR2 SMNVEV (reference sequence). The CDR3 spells CASRGTGTGVFEQYF. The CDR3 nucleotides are TGTGCCAGCAGAGGAACCGGGACAGGGGTCTTTGAGCAGTACTTC.

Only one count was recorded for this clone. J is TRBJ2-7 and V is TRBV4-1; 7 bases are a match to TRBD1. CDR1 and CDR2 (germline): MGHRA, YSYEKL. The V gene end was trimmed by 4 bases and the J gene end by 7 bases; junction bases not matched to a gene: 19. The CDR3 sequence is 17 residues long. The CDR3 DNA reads TGCGCCAGCAGCCGGACAGTCCGGGACAGCCTGCCCCGGGAGCAGTACTTC. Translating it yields CASSRTVRDSLPREQYF.

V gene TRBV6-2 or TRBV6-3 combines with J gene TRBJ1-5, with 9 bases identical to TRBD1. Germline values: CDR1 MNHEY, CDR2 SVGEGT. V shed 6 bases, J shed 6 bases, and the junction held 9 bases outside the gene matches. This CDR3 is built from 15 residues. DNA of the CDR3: TGTGCCAGCAGCTCGGCGGACAGGGGAGGTCAGCCCCAGCATTTT. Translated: CASSSADRGGQPQHF.

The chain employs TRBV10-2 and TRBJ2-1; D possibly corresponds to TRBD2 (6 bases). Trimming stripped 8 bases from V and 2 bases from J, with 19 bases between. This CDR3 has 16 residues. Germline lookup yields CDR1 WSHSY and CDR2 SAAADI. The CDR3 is CASAKRSGPPYNEQFF. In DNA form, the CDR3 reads TGCGCCAGCGCCAAACGGAGCGGGCCTCCCTACAATGAGCAGTTCTTC.

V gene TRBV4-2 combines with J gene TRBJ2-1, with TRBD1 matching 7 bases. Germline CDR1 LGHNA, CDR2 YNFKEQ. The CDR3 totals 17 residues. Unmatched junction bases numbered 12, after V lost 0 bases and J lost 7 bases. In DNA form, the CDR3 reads TGTGCCAGCAGCCAAGAAACAGGGGCCCCCGGTGGGAATGAGCAGTTCTTC. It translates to CASSQETGAPGGNEQFF.

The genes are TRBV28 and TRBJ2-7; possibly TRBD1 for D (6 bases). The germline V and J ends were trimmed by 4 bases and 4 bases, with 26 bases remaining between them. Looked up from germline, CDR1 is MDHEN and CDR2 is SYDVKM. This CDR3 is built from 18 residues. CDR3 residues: CASSWKRYQAGVPYEQYF. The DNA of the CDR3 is TGTGCCAGCAGTTGGAAACGGTATCAGGCAGGGGTGCCTTACGAGCAGTACTTC.

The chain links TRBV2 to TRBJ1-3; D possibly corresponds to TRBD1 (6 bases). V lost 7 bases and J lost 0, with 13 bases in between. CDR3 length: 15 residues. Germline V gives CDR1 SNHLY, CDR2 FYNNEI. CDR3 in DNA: TGTGCCAGCAACGGAGGACAGAACTCTGGAAACACCATATATTTT. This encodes CASNGGQNSGNTIYF.

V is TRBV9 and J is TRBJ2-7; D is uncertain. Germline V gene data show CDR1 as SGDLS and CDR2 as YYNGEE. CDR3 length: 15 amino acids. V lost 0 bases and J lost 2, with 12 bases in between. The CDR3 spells CASSVGQVSPYEQYF. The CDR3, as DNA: TGTGCCAGCAGCGTAGGGCAGGTTTCCCCCTACGAGCAGTACTTC.

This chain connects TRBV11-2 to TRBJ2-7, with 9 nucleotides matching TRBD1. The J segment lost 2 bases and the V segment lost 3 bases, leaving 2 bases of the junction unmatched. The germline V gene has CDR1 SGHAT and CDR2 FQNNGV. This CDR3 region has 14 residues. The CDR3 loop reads CASSLDRGPYEQYF. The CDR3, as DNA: TGTGCCAGCAGCTTGGACAGGGGACCCTACGAGCAGTACTTC.

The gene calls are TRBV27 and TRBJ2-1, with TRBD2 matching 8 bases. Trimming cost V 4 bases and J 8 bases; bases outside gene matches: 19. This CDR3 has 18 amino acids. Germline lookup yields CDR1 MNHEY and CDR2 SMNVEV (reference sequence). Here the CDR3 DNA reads TGTGCCAGCAGTTCTAACTCCCCGACTAAGCGGGAGTATGATGAGCAGTTCTTC. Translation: CASSSNSPTKREYDEQFF.

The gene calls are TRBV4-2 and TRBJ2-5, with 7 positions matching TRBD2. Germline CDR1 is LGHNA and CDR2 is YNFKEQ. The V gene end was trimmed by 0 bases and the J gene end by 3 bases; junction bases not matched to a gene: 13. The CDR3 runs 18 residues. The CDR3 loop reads CASSQDWRLASGKETQYF. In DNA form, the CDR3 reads TGTGCCAGCAGCCAAGATTGGCGGTTGGCTAGCGGAAAAGAGACCCAGTACTTC.

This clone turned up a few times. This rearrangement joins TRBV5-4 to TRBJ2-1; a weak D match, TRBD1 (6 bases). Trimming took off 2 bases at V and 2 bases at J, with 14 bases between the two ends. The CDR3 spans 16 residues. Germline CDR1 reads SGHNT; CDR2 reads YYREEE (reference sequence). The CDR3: CASSFGGRGTYNEQFF. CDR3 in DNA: TGTGCCAGCAGCTTCGGAGGCAGGGGTACCTACAATGAGCAGTTCTTC. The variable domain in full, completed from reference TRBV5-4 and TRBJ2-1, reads ETGVTQSPTHLIKTRGQQVTLRCSSQSGHNTVSWYQQALGQGPQFIFQYYREEENGRGNFPPRFSGLQFPNYSSELNVNALELDDSALYLCASSFGGRGTYNEQFFGPGTRLTVL.

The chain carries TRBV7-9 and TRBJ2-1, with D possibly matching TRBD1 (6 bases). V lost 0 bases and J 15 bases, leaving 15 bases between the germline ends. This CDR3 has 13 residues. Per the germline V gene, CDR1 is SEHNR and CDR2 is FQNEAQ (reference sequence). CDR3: CASSLAGVQGRFF. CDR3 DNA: TGTGCCAGCAGCTTAGCGGGGGTGCAGGGGAGGTTCTTC.

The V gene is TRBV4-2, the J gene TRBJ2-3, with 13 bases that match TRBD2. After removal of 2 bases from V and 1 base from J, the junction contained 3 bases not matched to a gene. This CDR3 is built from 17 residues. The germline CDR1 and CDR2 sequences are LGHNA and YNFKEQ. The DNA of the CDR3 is TGTGCCAGCAGCCAAAGGGGGACTAGCGGGGGCACAGATACGCAGTATTTT. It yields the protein CASSQRGTSGGTDTQYF.

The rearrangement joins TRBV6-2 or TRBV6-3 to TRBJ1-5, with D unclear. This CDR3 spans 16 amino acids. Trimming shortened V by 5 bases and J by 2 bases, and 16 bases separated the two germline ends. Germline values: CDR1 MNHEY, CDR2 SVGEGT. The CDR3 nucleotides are TGTGCCAGCAGTCCACTATACTTTGACGGCAATCAGCCCCAGCATTTT. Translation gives CASSPLYFDGNQPQHF.